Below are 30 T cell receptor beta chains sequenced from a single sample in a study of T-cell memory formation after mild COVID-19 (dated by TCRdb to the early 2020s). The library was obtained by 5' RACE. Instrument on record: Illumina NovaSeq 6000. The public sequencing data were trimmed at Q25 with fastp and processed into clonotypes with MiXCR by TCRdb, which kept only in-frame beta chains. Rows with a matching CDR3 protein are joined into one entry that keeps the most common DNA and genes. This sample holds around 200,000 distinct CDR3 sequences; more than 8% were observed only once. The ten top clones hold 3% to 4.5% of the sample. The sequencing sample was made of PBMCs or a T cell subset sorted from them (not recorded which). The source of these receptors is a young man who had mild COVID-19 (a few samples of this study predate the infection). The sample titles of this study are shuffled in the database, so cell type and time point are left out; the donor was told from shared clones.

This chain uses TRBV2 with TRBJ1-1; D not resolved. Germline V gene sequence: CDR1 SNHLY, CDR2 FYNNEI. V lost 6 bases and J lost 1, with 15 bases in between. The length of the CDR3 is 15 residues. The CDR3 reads CASSAYGDKNTEAFF. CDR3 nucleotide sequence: TGTGCCAGCAGCGCGTACGGAGACAAGAACACTGAAGCTTTCTTT.

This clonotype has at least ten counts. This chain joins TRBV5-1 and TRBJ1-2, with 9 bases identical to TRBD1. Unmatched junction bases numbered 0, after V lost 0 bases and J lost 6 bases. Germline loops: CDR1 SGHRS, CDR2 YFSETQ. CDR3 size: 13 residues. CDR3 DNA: TGCGCCAGCAGCTTGGACAGGGGGCATGGCTACACCTTC. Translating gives CASSLDRGHGYTF. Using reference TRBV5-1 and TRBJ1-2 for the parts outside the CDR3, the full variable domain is KAGVTQTPRYLIKTRGQQVTLSCSPISGHRSVSWYQQTPGQGLQFLFEYFSETQRNKGNFPGRFSGRQFSNSRSEMNVSTLELGDSALYLCASSLDRGHGYTFGSGTRLTVV.

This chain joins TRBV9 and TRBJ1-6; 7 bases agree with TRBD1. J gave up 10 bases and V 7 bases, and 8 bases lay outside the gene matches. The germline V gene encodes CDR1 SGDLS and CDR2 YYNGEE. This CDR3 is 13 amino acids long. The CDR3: CASSNRGDSPLHF. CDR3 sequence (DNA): TGTGCCAGCTCCAACAGGGGCGACTCACCCCTCCACTTT.

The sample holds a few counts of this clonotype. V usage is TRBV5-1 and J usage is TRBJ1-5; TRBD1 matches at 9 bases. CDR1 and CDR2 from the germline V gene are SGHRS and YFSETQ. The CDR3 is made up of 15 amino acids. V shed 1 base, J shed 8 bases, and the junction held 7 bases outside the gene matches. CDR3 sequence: CASSLLGQGSEPQHF. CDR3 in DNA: TGCGCCAGCAGCTTGTTGGGACAGGGTTCGGAGCCCCAGCATTTT.

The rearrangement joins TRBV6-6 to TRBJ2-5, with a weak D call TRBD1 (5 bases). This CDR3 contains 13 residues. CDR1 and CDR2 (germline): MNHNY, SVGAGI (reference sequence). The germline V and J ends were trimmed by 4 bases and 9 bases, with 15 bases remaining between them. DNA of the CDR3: TGTGCCAGCAGTTCGGTACACCAAGGGGCCCAGTACTTC. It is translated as CASSSVHQGAQYF.

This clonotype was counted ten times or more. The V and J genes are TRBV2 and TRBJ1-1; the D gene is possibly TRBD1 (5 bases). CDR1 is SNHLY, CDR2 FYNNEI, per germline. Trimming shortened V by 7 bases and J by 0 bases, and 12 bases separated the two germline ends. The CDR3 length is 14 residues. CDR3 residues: CASKIDRLNTEAFF. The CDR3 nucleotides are TGTGCCAGCAAAATCGACAGATTGAACACTGAAGCTTTCTTT.

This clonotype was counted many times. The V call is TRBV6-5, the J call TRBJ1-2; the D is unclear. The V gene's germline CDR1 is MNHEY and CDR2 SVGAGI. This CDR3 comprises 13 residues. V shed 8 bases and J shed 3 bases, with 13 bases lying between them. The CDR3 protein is CASSRFGDYGYTF. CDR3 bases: TGTGCCAGCTCCAGGTTCGGGGACTATGGCTACACCTTC.

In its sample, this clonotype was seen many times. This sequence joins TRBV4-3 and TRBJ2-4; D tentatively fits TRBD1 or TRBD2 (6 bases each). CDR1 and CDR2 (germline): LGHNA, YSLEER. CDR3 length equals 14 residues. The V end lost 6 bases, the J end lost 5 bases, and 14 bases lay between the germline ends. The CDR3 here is CASRGGLGENIQYF. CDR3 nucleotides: TGCGCCAGCAGAGGGGGGCTAGGGGAAAACATTCAGTACTTC.

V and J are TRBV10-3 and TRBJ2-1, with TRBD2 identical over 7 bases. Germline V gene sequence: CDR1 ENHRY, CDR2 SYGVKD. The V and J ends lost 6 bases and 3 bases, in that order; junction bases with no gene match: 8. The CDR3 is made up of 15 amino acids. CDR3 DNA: TGTGCCATCAGGGGGAGCGGGGCCCTCTACAATGAGCAGTTCTTC. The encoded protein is CAIRGSGALYNEQFF.

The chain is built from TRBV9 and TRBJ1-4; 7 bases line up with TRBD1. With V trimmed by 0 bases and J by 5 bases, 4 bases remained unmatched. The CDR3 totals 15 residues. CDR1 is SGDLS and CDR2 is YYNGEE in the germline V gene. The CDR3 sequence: CASSVASGQNEKLFF. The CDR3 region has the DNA TGTGCCAGCAGCGTAGCCTCGGGACAGAATGAAAAACTGTTTTTT. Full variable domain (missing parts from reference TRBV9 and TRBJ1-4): DSGVTQTPKHLITATGQRVTLRCSPRSGDLSVYWYQQSLDQGLQFLIQYYNGEERAKGNILERFSAQQFPDLHSELNLSSLELGDSALYFCASSVASGQNEKLFFGSGTQLSVL.

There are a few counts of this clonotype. In nucleotides, the CDR3 is TGCAGTGCTAGAGAGTCCAGTTCGTTCGATTCACCCCTCCACTTT. This encodes CSARESSSFDSPLHF. V gene TRBV20-1 combines with J gene TRBJ1-6; unclear D gene. V lost 0 bases and J 8 bases, leaving 14 bases between the germline ends. Germline loops: CDR1 DFQATT, CDR2 SNEGSKA (reference sequence). This CDR3 is built from 15 residues.

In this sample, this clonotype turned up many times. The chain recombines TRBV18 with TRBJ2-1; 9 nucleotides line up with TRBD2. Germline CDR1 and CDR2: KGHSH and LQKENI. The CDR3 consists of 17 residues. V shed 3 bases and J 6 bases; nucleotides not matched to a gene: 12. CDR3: CASSPGIAGDSSNEQFF. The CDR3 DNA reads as TGTGCCAGCTCACCCGGGATAGCGGGGGACTCAAGCAATGAGCAGTTCTTC.

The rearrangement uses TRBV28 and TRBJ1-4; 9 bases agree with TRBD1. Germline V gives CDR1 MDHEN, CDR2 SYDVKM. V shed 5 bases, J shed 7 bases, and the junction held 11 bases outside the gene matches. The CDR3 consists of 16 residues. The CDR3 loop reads CASSRVGQGIGEKLFF. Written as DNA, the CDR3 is TGTGCCAGCAGTCGGGTAGGACAGGGGATTGGTGAAAAACTGTTTTTT.

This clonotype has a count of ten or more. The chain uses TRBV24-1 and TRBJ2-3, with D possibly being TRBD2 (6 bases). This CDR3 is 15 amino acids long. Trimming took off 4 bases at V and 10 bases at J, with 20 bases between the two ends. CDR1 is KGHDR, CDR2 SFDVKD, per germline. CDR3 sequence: CATSETGTPGLAQYF. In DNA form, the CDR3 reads TGTGCCACCAGTGAGACCGGGACTCCGGGGCTGGCGCAGTATTTT.

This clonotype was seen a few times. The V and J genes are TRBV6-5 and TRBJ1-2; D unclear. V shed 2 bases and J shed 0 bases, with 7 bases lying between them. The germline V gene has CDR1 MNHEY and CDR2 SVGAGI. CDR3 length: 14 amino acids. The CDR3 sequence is CASSYLSANYGYTF. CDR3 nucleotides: TGTGCCAGCAGTTACCTGTCCGCTAACTATGGCTACACCTTC.

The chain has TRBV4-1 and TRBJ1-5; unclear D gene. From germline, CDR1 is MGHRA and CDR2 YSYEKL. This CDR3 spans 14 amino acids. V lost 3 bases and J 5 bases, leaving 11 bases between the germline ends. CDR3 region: CASSHLSLDQPQHF. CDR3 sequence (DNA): TGCGCCAGCAGCCACCTGTCGTTGGATCAGCCCCAGCATTTT.

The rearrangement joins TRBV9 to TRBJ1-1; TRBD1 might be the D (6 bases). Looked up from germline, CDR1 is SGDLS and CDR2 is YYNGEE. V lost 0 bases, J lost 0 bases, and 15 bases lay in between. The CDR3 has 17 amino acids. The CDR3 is CASSVGIWGQMNTEAFF. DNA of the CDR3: TGTGCCAGCAGCGTAGGAATTTGGGGACAAATGAACACTGAAGCTTTCTTT.

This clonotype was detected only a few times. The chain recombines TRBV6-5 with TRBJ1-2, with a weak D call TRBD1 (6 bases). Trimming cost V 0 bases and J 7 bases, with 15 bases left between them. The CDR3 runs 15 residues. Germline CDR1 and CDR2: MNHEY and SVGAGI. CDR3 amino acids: CASSYSTGLRSGYTF. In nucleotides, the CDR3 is TGTGCCAGCAGTTACTCGACAGGTCTGAGGTCTGGCTACACCTTC.

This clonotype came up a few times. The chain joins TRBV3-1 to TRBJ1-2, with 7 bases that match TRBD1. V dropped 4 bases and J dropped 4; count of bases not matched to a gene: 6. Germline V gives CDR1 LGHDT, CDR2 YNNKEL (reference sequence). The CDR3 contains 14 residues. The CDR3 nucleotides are TGTGCCAGCAGCCCGCGGGACAGCCTCTATGGCTACACCTTC. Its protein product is CASSPRDSLYGYTF.

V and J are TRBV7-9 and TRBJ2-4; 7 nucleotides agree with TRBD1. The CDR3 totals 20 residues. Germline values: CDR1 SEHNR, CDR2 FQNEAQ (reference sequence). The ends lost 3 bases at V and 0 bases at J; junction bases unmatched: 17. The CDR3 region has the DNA TGTGCCAGCAGCTTCGGATTCCGGGACAGCATATCTCTAGCCAAAAACATTCAGTACTTC. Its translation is CASSFGFRDSISLAKNIQYF.

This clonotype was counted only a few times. CDR3 sequence reads: CASSGQGDTQYF. The CDR3 DNA is TGTGCCAGCAGTGGACAGGGGGATACGCAGTATTTT. The gene calls are TRBV12-3 or TRBV12-4 and TRBJ2-3; 9 bases fit TRBD1. Trimming at V came to 5 bases and at J to 6 bases, leaving 0 bases not matched to a gene. The CDR3 has 12 amino acids.

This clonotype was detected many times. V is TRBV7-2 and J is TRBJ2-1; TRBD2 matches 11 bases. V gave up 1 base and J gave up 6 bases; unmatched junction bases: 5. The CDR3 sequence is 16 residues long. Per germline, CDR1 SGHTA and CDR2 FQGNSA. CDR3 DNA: TGTGCCAGCAGCTTAGTCGGGCTAGCGGGGGGCAATGAGCAGTTCTTC. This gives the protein CASSLVGLAGGNEQFF.

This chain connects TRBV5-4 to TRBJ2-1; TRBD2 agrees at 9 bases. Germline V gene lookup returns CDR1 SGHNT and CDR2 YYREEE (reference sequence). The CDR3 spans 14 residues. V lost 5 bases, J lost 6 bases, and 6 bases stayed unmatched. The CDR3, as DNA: TGTGCCAGCAGTTCCGGGACTAGCTTCAATGAGCAGTTCTTC. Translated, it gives CASSSGTSFNEQFF.

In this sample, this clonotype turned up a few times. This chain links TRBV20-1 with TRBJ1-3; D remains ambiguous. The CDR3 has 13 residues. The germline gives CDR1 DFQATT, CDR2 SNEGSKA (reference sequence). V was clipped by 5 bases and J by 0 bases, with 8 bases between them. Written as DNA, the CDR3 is TGCAGTGCTCTCCACAACTCTGGAAACACCATATATTTT. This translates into CSALHNSGNTIYF.

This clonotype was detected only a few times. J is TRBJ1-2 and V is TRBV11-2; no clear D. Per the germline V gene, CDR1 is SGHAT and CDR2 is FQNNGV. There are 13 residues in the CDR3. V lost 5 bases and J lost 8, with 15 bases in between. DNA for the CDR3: TGTGCCAGCAGCCCCCAGGAGTACCGCGGCTACACCTTC. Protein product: CASSPQEYRGYTF.

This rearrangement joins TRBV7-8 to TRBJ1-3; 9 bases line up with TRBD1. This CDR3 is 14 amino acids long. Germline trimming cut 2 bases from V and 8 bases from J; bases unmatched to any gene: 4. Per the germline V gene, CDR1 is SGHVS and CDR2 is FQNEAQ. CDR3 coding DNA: TGTGCCAGCAGCTTAAGGGACAGGGAACACACCATATATTTT. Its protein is CASSLRDREHTIYF.

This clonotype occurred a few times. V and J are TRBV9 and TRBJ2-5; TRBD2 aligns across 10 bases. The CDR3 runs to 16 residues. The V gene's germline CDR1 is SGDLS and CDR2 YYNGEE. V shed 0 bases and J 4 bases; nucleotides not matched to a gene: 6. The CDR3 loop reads CASSVGAGGRGETQYF. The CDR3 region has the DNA TGTGCCAGCAGCGTAGGAGCGGGGGGGCGAGGAGAGACCCAGTACTTC.

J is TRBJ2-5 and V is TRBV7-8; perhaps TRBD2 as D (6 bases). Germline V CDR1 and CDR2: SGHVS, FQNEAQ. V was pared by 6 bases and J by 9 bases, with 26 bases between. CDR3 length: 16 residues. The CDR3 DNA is TGTGCCAGCAGTTCGGGTAGCGGCCTCGGTAGTATAGCCCAGTACTTC. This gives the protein CASSSGSGLGSIAQYF.

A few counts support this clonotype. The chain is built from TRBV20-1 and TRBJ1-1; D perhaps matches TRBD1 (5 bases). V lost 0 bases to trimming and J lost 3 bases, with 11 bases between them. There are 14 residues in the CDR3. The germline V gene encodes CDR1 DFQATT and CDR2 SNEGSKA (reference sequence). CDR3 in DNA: TGCAGTGCTAGAGATCGGGGGGGTTACACTGAAGCTTTCTTT. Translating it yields CSARDRGGYTEAFF.

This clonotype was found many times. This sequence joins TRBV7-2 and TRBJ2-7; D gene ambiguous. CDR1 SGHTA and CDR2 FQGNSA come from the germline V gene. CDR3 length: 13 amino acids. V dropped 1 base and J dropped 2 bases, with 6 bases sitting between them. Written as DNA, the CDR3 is TGTGCCAGCAGCTTAGACAGAGCCTACGAGCAGTACGTC. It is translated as CASSLDRAYEQYV.